This T cell receptor (beta chain) was identified in a study of T cells in Graves' hyperthyroidism and ophthalmopathy. Whole-study findings and limits: Within blood appeared most thyroid clonotypes that had expanded above 0.001. For ophthalmopathy, model prediction preceded onset by a median about six months.

The CDR3 consists of 17 residues. Germline trimming cut 3 bases from V and 0 bases from J; bases unmatched to any gene: 9. Amplified TCR beta CDR3 regions derived from RNA transcripts. Using the HTBI primer set, a first-round RT-PCR was run on the TCR CDR3. TCRdb called the multiplex PCR reads again in MiXCR, with one record for every CDR3 protein. The sample gives around 600,000 distinct CDR3 sequences, over 40% of which show up once; about 7.7% is in the top ten. A few counts support this clonotype. What it recognizes is unknown. Patients showing uncontrolled infection, other autoimmune disease, pregnancy or lactation were ineligible. The study based diagnoses on clinical symptoms, serum thyroxine and TRAb, thyroid ultrasound and orbital computed tomography.

The sequence came from an adult man with Graves' disease, either hyperthyroidism or ophthalmopathy (not recorded which). The source material was peripheral blood or thyroid tissue (not recorded which). This chain links TRBV12-3 or TRBV12-4 with TRBJ1-1; 8 bases are a match to TRBD1. CDR3 nucleotide sequence: TGTGCCAGCAGTTTGGTACAGGGGGGGTACATGAACACTGAAGCTTTCTTT. This sequence encodes CASSLVQGGYMNTEAFF.